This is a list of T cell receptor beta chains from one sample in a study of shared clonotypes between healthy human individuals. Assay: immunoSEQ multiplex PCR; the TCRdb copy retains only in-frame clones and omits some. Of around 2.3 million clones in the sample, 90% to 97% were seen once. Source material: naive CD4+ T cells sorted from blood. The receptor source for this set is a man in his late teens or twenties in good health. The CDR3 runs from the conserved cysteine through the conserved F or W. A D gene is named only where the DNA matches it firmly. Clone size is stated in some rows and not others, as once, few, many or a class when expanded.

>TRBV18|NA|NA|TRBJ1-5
CATTMSSNQPQHF
TGTGCCACCACAATGAGTAGCAATCAGCCCCAGCATTTT
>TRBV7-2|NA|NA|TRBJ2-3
CASSQSGVADTQYF
TGTGCCAGCAGCCAGTCGGGGGTCGCAGATACGCAGTATTTT
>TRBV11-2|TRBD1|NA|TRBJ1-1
CASSSDRGGTEAFF
TGTGCCAGCAGCTCCGACAGGGGAGGGACTGAAGCTTTCTTT
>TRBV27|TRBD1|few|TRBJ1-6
CATRDSLYNSPLHF
TGTGCCACCAGGGACAGCCTGTATAATTCACCCCTCCACTTT
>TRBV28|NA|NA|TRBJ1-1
CASSLLGPPVTEAFF
TGTGCCAGCAGTTTACTGGGGCCCCCCGTTACTGAAGCTTTCTTT
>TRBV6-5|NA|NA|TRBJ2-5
CASSYERRPVETQYF
TGTGCCAGCAGTTACGAACGTCGACCGGTGGAGACCCAGTACTTC
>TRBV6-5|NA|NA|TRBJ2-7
CATSRGGLRMVEQYF
TGTGCCACCTCGAGGGGGGGACTCCGTATGGTCGAGCAGTACTTC
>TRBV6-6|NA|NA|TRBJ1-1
CASSQGRETEAFF
TGTGCCAGCAGCCAGGGTCGCGAGACTGAAGCTTTCTTT
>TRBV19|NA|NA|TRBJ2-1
CASSLGTLLHNEQFF
TGTGCCAGTAGCCTTGGGACTCTCCTTCACAATGAGCAGTTCTTC
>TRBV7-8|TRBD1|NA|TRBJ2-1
CASSRQGATNEQFF
TGTGCCAGCAGCAGACAGGGGGCAACCAATGAGCAGTTCTTC
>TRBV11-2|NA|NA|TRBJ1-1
CASSPTTGNTEAFF
TGTGCCAGCAGCCCAACGACAGGGAACACTGAAGCTTTCTTT
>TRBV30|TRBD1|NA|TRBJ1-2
CAWVPQGGQGARGYTF
TGTGCCTGGGTTCCTCAGGGTGGACAGGGGGCGCGTGGCTACACCTTC
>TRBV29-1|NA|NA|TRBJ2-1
CSAGRANSYNEQFF
TGCAGCGCCGGACGGGCTAACTCCTACAATGAGCAGTTCTTC
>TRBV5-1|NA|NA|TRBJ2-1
CASSNRAMNNEQFF
TGCGCCAGCAGCAACCGGGCCATGAACAATGAGCAGTTCTTC
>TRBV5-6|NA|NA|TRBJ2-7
CASSLSGPYEQYF
TGTGCCAGCAGCCTGAGTGGGCCCTACGAGCAGTACTTC
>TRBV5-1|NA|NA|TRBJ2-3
CASSSPTGTDTQYF
TGCGCCAGCAGCTCACCGACAGGCACAGATACGCAGTATTTT
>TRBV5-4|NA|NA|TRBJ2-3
CASSPGGTDTQYF
TGTGCCAGCAGCCCAGGCGGCACAGATACGCAGTATTTT
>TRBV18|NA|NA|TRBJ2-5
CASSPPGETQYF
TGTGCCAGCTCACCACCAGGAGAGACCCAGTACTTC
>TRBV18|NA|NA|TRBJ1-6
CASSEGGGSPLHF
TGTGCCAGCTCAGAGGGGGGCGGTTCACCCCTCCACTTT
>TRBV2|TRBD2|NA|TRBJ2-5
CASSGTSGKETQYF
TGTGCCAGCAGTGGGACTAGCGGAAAAGAGACCCAGTACTTC
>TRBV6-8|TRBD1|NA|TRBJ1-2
CASIKQGWEGYTF
TGTGCCAGCATCAAACAGGGGTGGGAAGGCTACACCTTC
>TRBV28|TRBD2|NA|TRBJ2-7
CASSQSTSGMYEQYF
TGTGCCAGCAGCCAATCAACTAGCGGGATGTACGAGCAGTACTTC
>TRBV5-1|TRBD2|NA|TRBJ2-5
CASSPRTSGGQETQYF
TGCGCCAGCAGCCCTCGGACTAGCGGGGGGCAAGAGACCCAGTACTTC
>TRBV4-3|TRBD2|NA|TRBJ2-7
CASSQRSGTRVEQYF
TGCGCCAGCAGCCAAAGATCCGGGACTAGGGTCGAGCAGTACTTC
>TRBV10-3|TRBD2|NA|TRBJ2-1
CAISDREGYNEQFF
TGTGCCATCAGTGACAGGGAGGGGTACAATGAGCAGTTCTTC
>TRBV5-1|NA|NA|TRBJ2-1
CASSWPLDNTNEQFF
TGCGCCAGCAGCTGGCCACTAGATAATACGAATGAGCAGTTCTTC
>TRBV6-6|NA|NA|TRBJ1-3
CASSYEPDSGNTIYF
TGTGCCAGCAGTTACGAACCGGACTCTGGAAACACCATATATTTT
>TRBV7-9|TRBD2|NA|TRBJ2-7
CASSLGREGTQYF
TGTGCCAGCAGCTTAGGCAGGGAGGGGACGCAGTACTTC
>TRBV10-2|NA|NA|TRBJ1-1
CASSEFRVNTEAFF
TGCGCCAGCAGTGAGTTCCGGGTGAACACTGAAGCTTTCTTT
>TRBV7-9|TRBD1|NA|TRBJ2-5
CASSFLTGLTETQYF
TGTGCCAGCAGCTTTTTGACAGGGTTGACGGAGACCCAGTACTTC
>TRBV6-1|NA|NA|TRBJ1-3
CASIQTAGNTIYF
TGTGCCAGCATTCAGACAGCTGGAAACACCATATATTTT
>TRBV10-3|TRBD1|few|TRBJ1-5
CAISDRQGGGQPQHF
TGTGCCATCAGTGATCGACAGGGGGGCGGTCAGCCCCAGCATTTT
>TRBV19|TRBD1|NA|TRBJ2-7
CASSTPGQTYEQYF
TGTGCCAGTAGCACACCGGGACAGACCTACGAGCAGTACTTC
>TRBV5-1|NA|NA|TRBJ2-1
CASSLAGGQEFF
TGCGCCAGCAGCTTGGCCGGAGGTCAAGAGTTCTTC
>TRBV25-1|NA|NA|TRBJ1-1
CASSPGGVNTEAFF
TGTGCCAGCAGTCCTGGGGGGGTGAACACTGAAGCTTTCTTT
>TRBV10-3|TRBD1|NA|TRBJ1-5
CAITGDSTQPQHF
TGTGCCATCACCGGGGACAGCACTCAGCCCCAGCATTTT
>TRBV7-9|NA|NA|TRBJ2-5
CASSLAQRETQYF
TGTGCCAGCAGCTTAGCCCAGAGGGAGACCCAGTACTTC
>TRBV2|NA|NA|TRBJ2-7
CASSARIYEQYF
TGTGCCAGCAGTGCCCGGATCTACGAGCAGTACTTC
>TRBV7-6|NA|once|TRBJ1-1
CASSLDVTGNTEAFF
TGTGCCAGCAGCTTAGACGTGACGGGGAACACTGAAGCTTTCTTT
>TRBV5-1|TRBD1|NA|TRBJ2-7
CASSTGGPTYEQYF
TGCGCCAGCAGCACAGGGGGCCCAACCTACGAGCAGTACTTC
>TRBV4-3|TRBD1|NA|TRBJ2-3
CASSPRDRSTDTQYF
TGCGCCAGCAGCCCCCGGGACAGGAGCACAGATACGCAGTATTTT
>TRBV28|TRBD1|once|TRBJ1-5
CASSTGGLSNQPQHF
TGTGCCAGCAGCACAGGGGGGCTTAGCAATCAGCCCCAGCATTTT
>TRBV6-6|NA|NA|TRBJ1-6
CASSYERLPLHF
TGTGCCAGCAGTTACGAGCGGTTACCCCTCCACTTT
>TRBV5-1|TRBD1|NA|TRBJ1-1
CASRPTGGARTEAFF
TGCGCCAGCAGACCTACAGGGGGCGCGAGGACTGAAGCTTTCTTT
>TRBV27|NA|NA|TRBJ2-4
CASSSSGRGLLAKNIQYF
TGTGCCAGCAGTTCCAGTGGACGGGGGCTACTAGCCAAAAACATTCAGTACTTC
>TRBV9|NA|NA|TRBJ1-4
CASSVSKEEKLFF
TGTGCCAGCAGCGTATCGAAAGAAGAAAAACTGTTTTTT
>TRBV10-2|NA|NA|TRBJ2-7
CASLSWVAASYEQYF
TGCGCCAGCCTTAGCTGGGTGGCGGCCTCCTACGAGCAGTACTTC
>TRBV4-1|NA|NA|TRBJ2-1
CASSQVGGVAYNEQFF
TGCGCCAGCAGCCAAGTCGGGGGAGTGGCATACAATGAGCAGTTCTTC
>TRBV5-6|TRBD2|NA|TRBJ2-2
CASSFLGGAGELFF
TGTGCCAGCAGCTTCCTCGGGGGGGCCGGGGAGCTGTTTTTT
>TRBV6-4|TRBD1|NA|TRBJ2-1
CASSSPDRDEQFF
TGTGCCAGCAGTTCCCCCGACAGGGATGAGCAGTTCTTC
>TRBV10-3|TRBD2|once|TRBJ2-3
CAISDSAGGNTDTQYF
TGTGCCATCAGTGACAGCGCGGGGGGAAACACAGATACGCAGTATTTT
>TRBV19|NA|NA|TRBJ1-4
CARNRSRNEKLFF
TGTGCCAGAAATCGGTCTAGAAATGAAAAACTGTTTTTT
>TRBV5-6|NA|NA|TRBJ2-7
CASSLREIFYEQYF
TGTGCCAGCAGCTTGCGGGAGATCTTCTACGAGCAGTACTTC
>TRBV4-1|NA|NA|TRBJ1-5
CASRPGPRYSNQPQHF
TGCGCCAGCAGACCCGGACCTCGATATAGCAATCAGCCCCAGCATTTT
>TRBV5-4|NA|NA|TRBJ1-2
CASSPGGEGGYTF
TGTGCCAGCAGCCCGGGGGGCGAGGGTGGCTACACCTTC
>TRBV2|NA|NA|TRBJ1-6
CASRQAFGPSPLHF
TGTGCCAGCAGACAGGCGTTCGGCCCTTCACCCCTCCACTTT
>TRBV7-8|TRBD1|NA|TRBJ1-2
CASSLNPRTGTGYGYTF
TGTGCCAGCAGCTTAAACCCTCGGACAGGGACGGGCTATGGCTACACCTTC